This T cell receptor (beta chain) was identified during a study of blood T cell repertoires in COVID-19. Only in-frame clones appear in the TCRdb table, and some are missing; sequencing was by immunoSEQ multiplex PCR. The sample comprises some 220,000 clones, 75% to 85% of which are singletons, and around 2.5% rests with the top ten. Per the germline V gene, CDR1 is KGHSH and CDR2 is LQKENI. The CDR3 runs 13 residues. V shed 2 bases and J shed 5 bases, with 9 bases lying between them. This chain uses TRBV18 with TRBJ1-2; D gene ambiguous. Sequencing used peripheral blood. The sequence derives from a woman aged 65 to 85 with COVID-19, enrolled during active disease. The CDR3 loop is CASSPDLDYGYTF. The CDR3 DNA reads TGTGCCAGCTCACCAGATCTAGATTATGGCTACACCTTC.